A selection of T cell receptor beta chains follows, all from one sample in a study of CD8 T cells in Susac syndrome. TCRdb reprocessed the immunoSEQ multiplex PCR reads with MiXCR, giving one entry per CDR3 protein. The data contain 95,000 to 150,000 distinct CDR3 sequences, approximately 94% of them singletons. Material for sequencing was CD4+ T cells from PBMCs. These receptors were obtained from a human donor in good health. Both conserved end residues are part of each CDR3. The order of the fields is J gene, D gene, CDR3 length, V gene, clone size, CDR3 protein, CDR3 DNA. The D gene is left open where the match is weak. Rows may omit the clone size; those that give it use once, few, many or a size class.

>TRBJ2-2|NA|16|TRBV9|NA
CASSVTMPANTGELFF
TGTGCCAGCAGCGTTACAATGCCGGCGAACACCGGGGAGCTGTTTTTT
>TRBJ2-5|NA|16|TRBV6-5|once
CASSYSGYLGKETQYF
TGTGCCAGCAGTTACTCGGGCTACCTGGGGAAAGAGACCCAGTACTTC
>TRBJ1-1|NA|15|TRBV7-8|NA
CASSLDRQTGLEAFF
TGTGCCAGCAGCTTAGATCGTCAAACAGGTCTCGAAGCTTTCTTT
>TRBJ2-5|NA|15|TRBV7-9|once
CASSLARAVQETQYF
TGTGCCAGCAGCTTAGCCAGGGCAGTCCAAGAGACCCAGTACTTC
>TRBJ1-6|NA|17|TRBV28|NA
CASSLGSWGAPDSPLHF
TGTGCCAGCAGTTTGGGGTCTTGGGGGGCTCCTGATTCACCCCTCCACTTT
>TRBJ2-5|NA|13|TRBV6-5|NA
CASSWRGTETQYF
TGTGCCAGCAGTTGGAGAGGGACTGAGACCCAGTACTTC
>TRBJ1-5|TRBD1|13|TRBV2|NA
CATGQERDQPQHF
TGTGCAACGGGACAGGAAAGAGATCAGCCCCAGCATTTT
>TRBJ1-1|NA|17|TRBV3-1|NA
CASSQERTGLVNTEAFF
TGTGCCAGCAGCCAAGAAAGAACAGGGCTAGTGAACACTGAAGCTTTCTTT
>TRBJ2-3|NA|12|TRBV7-9|few
CASSLVGDTQYF
TGTGCCAGCAGCTTGGTGGGAGATACGCAGTATTTT
>TRBJ2-1|NA|11|TRBV6-2/TRBV6-3|NA
CASSPSNEQFF
TGTGCCAGCAGCCCGAGCAATGAGCAGTTCTTC
>TRBJ2-7|NA|15|TRBV10-3|NA
CAISESVQKGYEQYF
TGTGCCATCAGTGAGTCAGTGCAGAAAGGCTACGAGCAGTACTTC
>TRBJ2-3|NA|14|TRBV2|NA
CASIEGPSSDTQYF
TGTGCCAGCATTGAGGGCCCTAGCTCAGATACGCAGTATTTT
>TRBJ1-5|NA|13|TRBV18|NA
CASSPKMEEPQHF
TGTGCCAGCTCACCAAAGATGGAGGAGCCCCAGCATTTT
>TRBJ1-3|NA|13|TRBV9|NA
CASSVLPGNTIYF
TGTGCCAGCAGCGTCCTACCTGGAAACACCATATATTTT
>TRBJ2-3|NA|15|TRBV24-1|few
CATSDLTGLADTQYF
TGTGCCACCAGTGATTTGACAGGGTTGGCAGATACGCAGTATTTT
>TRBJ2-2|NA|18|TRBV3-1|once
CASSQEGRADRNTGELFF
TGTGCCAGCAGCCAAGAAGGCCGAGCGGACCGAAACACCGGGGAGCTGTTTTTT
>TRBJ2-7|NA|13|TRBV14|once
CASSPLGLGEQYF
TGTGCCAGCAGCCCGCTGGGGCTAGGCGAGCAGTACTTC
>TRBJ1-5|NA|14|TRBV12-3/TRBV12-4|NA
CASSAAAGGQPQHF
TGTGCCAGCAGTGCAGCAGCAGGAGGTCAGCCCCAGCATTTT
>TRBJ2-6|NA|14|TRBV20-1|NA
CSARMGSGANVLTF
TGCAGTGCTAGAATGGGCTCTGGGGCCAACGTCCTGACTTTC
>TRBJ2-3|NA|16|TRBV6-6|NA
CASSYSRATSTDTQYF
TGTGCCAGCAGTTACTCGAGGGCCACTTCCACAGATACGCAGTATTTT
>TRBJ2-7|NA|14|TRBV6-2/TRBV6-3|NA
CASSYGGPSYEQYF
TGTGCCAGCAGTTATGGGGGCCCGTCCTACGAGCAGTACTTC
>TRBJ2-5|NA|16|TRBV9|once
CASSPGSLAGKETQYF
TGTGCCAGCAGCCCCGGGAGCCTAGCCGGAAAAGAGACCCAGTACTTC
>TRBJ1-5|TRBD1|17|TRBV5-6|NA
CASSLQGAGINNQPQHF
TGTGCCAGCAGCTTACAGGGGGCTGGCATTAACAATCAGCCCCAGCATTTT
>TRBJ2-7|NA|16|TRBV29-1|NA
CSVLGGTMGGGYEQYF
TGCAGCGTCCTTGGAGGAACTATGGGCGGCGGCTACGAGCAGTACTTC
>TRBJ1-6|NA|12|TRBV5-6|NA
CASTETGSPLHF
TGTGCCAGCACCGAGACGGGTTCACCCCTCCACTTT
>TRBJ2-7|NA|13|TRBV29-1|NA
CSVESPGGPEQYF
TGCAGCGTTGAATCCCCCGGCGGTCCCGAGCAGTACTTC
>TRBJ2-2|NA|13|TRBV12-3/TRBV12-4|once
CASLVREQGELFF
TGTGCCAGCCTGGTTCGGGAGCAAGGGGAGCTGTTTTTT
>TRBJ1-2|TRBD1|14|TRBV12-3/TRBV12-4|NA
CASSFGDRVSGYTF
TGTGCCAGCAGTTTCGGGGACAGGGTTTCTGGCTACACCTTC
>TRBJ2-5|NA|16|TRBV28|NA
CASTHGGAALGETQYF
TGTGCCAGCACCCATGGTGGGGCAGCCCTGGGGGAGACCCAGTACTTC
>TRBJ2-7|NA|15|TRBV20-1|NA
CSARGFGAVTYEQYF
TGCAGTGCTAGAGGCTTTGGAGCGGTAACCTACGAGCAGTACTTC
>TRBJ2-5|NA|13|TRBV7-8|NA
CASSSGLLETQYF
TGTGCCAGCAGCTCGGGACTCCTGGAGACCCAGTACTTC
>TRBJ2-1|NA|14|TRBV2|NA
CASLGRVVDNEQFF
TGTGCCAGCCTGGGCAGGGTGGTGGACAATGAGCAGTTCTTC
>TRBJ1-1|TRBD1|16|TRBV7-9|NA
CASSPGTGGPNTEAFF
TGTGCCAGCAGCCCCGGGACAGGGGGTCCGAACACTGAAGCTTTCTTT
>TRBJ1-1|NA|12|TRBV9|once
CASSVGTAEVFF
TGTGCCAGCAGCGTAGGAACAGCTGAAGTTTTCTTT
>TRBJ1-2|NA|11|TRBV5-6|once
CASSLGDSYTF
TGTGCCAGCAGCTTGGGGGACAGCTACACCTTC
>TRBJ2-7|NA|14|TRBV6-1|NA
CASSELAVSYEQYF
TGTGCCAGCAGTGAACTCGCAGTCTCCTACGAGCAGTACTTC
>TRBJ2-5|NA|12|TRBV11-2|NA
CASSLGWETQYF
TGTGCCAGCAGCCTTGGTTGGGAGACCCAGTACTTC
>TRBJ2-3|NA|19|TRBV5-1|once
CASSFTGPTSPVSTDTQYF
TGCGCCAGCAGCTTTACAGGGCCCACCTCCCCCGTCAGCACAGATACGCAGTATTTT
>TRBJ1-5|TRBD1|14|TRBV4-2|NA
CASSHGQGDQPQHF
TGTGCCAGCAGCCACGGACAGGGGGATCAGCCCCAGCATTTT
>TRBJ1-1|TRBD1|15|TRBV18|NA
CASSPGQGSGTEAFF
TGTGCCAGCTCCCCCGGACAGGGGTCGGGCACTGAAGCTTTCTTT
>TRBJ1-1|NA|13|TRBV29-1|NA
CSVVRVGNTEAFF
TGCAGCGTTGTGAGGGTAGGAAACACTGAAGCTTTCTTT
>TRBJ2-1|TRBD2|15|TRBV7-2|NA
CASSTAGTSSNEQFF
TGTGCCAGCAGCACGGCCGGGACTAGCTCCAATGAGCAGTTCTTC
>TRBJ2-3|TRBD2|16|TRBV20-1|NA
CSANGLAGVGTDTQYF
TGCAGTGCTAATGGACTAGCGGGAGTGGGGACAGATACGCAGTATTTT
>TRBJ2-3|NA|15|TRBV4-3|NA
CASSINRRGTDTQYF
TGCGCCAGCAGCATTAACCGACGAGGGACAGATACGCAGTATTTT
>TRBJ1-3|NA|14|TRBV30|once
CAWGRSFPGNTIYF
TGTGCCTGGGGTCGATCCTTCCCTGGAAACACCATATATTTT
>TRBJ1-2|NA|20|TRBV6-5|NA
CASSYSRLGNSGGPIYGYTF
TGTGCCAGCAGTTACTCGAGACTTGGTAATAGCGGGGGCCCTATCTATGGCTACACCTTC
>TRBJ2-7|TRBD1|15|TRBV6-1|NA
CASSDVTGQGEEQYF
TGTGCCAGCAGTGACGTTACGGGACAGGGAGAAGAGCAGTACTTC
>TRBJ2-7|NA|14|TRBV12-3/TRBV12-4|few
CASSLGRDPYEQYF
TGTGCCAGCAGTTTGGGACGGGACCCCTACGAGCAGTACTTC
>TRBJ1-5|TRBD1|15|TRBV13|NA
CASSLGGGGNQPQHF
TGTGCCAGCAGCTTAGGAGGGGGCGGCAATCAGCCCCAGCATTTT
>TRBJ2-1|TRBD1|12|TRBV18|NA
CASSPPGTGVIF
TGTGCCAGCTCACCGCCCGGGACAGGGGTAATCTTC
>TRBJ2-1|NA|11|TRBV19|once
CASSQVNEQFF
TGTGCCAGTAGTCAGGTCAATGAGCAGTTCTTC
>TRBJ2-7|TRBD2|15|TRBV15|NA
CATSRETSGTYEQYF
TGTGCCACCAGCAGAGAAACTAGCGGAACCTACGAGCAGTACTTC
>TRBJ1-1|NA|14|TRBV7-9|NA
CASSLADRNTEAFF
TGTGCCAGCAGCTTAGCGGACAGGAACACTGAAGCTTTCTTT
>TRBJ2-7|TRBD2|16|TRBV4-2|NA
CASSQGSSGAGREQYF
TGTGCCAGCAGCCAAGGTTCTAGCGGGGCAGGACGCGAGCAGTACTTC